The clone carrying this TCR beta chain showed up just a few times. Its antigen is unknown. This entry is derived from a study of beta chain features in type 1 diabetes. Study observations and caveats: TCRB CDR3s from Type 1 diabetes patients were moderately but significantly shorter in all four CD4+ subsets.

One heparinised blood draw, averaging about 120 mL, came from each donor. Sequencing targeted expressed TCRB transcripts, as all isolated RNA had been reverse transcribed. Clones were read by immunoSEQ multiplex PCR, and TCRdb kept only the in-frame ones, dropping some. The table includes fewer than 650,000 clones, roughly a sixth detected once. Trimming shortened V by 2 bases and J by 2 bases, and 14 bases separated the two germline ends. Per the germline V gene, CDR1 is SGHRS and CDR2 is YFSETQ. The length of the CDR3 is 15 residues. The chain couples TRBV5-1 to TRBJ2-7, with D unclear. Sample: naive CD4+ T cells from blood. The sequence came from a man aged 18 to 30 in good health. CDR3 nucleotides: TGCGCCAGCAGCTTCGGCCGGAACCCTACCTACGAGCAGTACTTC. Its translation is CASSFGRNPTYEQYF.